This entry is about one T cell receptor (beta chain). Its antigen is undetermined. The V end was cut by 4 bases, the J end by 0 bases, with 15 bases between. The V gene's germline CDR1 is MGHRA and CDR2 YSYEKL. CDR3 length: 16 amino acids. TCRdb's copy holds only in-frame clones and misses some; the assay was immunoSEQ multiplex PCR. The table lists roughly 56,000 clones, less than 80% of them singletons, with 5.3% in the top ten. The data were obtained in a study of a mutant IDH1 vaccine in newly diagnosed glioma. About the research overall: The study started vaccination 4-6 weeks after radiotherapy alone, or with temozolomide cycles. Treated patients, averaging around 40 years, were 62.5% male and roughly 38% female.

Time point noted: week 47, end of study. Topical imiquimod accompanied each vaccine dose, which consisted of 300 ug of mutant IDH1 20-mer peptide. Sample: PBMCs, taken from a glioma patient whose treatment included an IDH1 peptide vaccine. This clonotype was sampled from a man over 45 with glioma. The chain couples TRBV4-1 to TRBJ1-2, with D unresolved. In nucleotides, the CDR3 is TGCGCCAGCAGCCGAGATCTTAGGGTGTCTAACTATGGCTACACCTTC. The encoded protein is CASSRDLRVSNYGYTF.